This T cell receptor beta chain was retrieved from a study of vaccination effects on CD4 cells after COVID-19. Study-level information: Sample provision by two convalescent patients occurred 16 days and one week before vaccination.

Expansion with viral peptide pools was applied to antigen-specific CD4+ T cells by the ViraFEST assay prior to sequencing. Once cultured for approximately 10 days, the cells underwent separation to obtain CD4+ T cells. A positive SARS-CoV-2 PCR test fell between March and December 2020. Researchers swapped half the medium for IL-2 medium on both days 3 and 7. TCRdb keeps only in-frame clones here, not all; method: immunoSEQ multiplex PCR. Here the sample spans about 19,000 clones, roughly four fifths being singletons. V shed 2 bases and J 4 bases; nucleotides not matched to a gene: 2. Germline V gene lookup returns CDR1 GTSNPN and CDR2 SVGIG (reference sequence). The CDR3 consists of 12 residues. Concerning this clone itself: Its antigen remains unknown.

The rearrangement uses TRBV30 and TRBJ2-7, with 7 bases fitting TRBD1. This sequence originates from a human donor who had a prior SARS-CoV-2 infection. Sequencing was performed on CD4+ T cells from PBMCs cultured with SARS-CoV-2 spike peptides, taken before COVID-19 vaccination. The CDR3 nucleotides read TGTGCCTGGAGTTCGGACAGGTACGAGCAGTACTTC. Translated, it gives CAWSSDRYEQYF.